This T cell receptor beta chain derives from a study of cytomegalovirus exposure and HLA in healthy donors. Details on this clone: What it binds is not known.

Study-level points and caveats: Rare TCR sequences predominated, though certain public TCRs were found in many donors.

The CDR3 has 15 residues. CDR1 MDHEN and CDR2 SYDVKM come from the germline V gene. V lost 3 bases to trimming and J lost 0 bases, with 9 bases between them. Both 60 Vbeta primers and 13 Jbeta primers went into the PCR. Generated by immunoSEQ multiplex PCR, the TCRdb table keeps only in-frame clones and is missing some. The table shows fewer than 150,000 clones, with around 76% occurring only once. Material: PBMCs. V gene TRBV28 combines with J gene TRBJ2-1; D not certain. The receptor was isolated from a man between 60 and 75 years old in good health and CMV-seropositive. The CDR3 DNA follows: TGTGCCAGCAGTTTCCGGCGGAACTCCTACAATGAGCAGTTCTTC. Translating it yields CASSFRRNSYNEQFF.